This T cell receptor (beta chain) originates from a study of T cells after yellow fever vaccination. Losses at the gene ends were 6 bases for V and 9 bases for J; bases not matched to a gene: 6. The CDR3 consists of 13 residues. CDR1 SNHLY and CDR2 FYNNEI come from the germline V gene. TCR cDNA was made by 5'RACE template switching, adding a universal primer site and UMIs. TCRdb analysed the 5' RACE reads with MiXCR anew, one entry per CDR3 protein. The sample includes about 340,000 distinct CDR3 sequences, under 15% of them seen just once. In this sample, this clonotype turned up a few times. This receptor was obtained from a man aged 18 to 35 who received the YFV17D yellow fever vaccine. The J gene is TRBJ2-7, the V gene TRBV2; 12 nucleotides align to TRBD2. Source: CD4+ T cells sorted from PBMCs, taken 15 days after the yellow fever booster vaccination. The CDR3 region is CASRLAGGQGQYV. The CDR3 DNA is TGTGCCAGCAGACTAGCGGGGGGTCAGGGGCAGTACGTC.